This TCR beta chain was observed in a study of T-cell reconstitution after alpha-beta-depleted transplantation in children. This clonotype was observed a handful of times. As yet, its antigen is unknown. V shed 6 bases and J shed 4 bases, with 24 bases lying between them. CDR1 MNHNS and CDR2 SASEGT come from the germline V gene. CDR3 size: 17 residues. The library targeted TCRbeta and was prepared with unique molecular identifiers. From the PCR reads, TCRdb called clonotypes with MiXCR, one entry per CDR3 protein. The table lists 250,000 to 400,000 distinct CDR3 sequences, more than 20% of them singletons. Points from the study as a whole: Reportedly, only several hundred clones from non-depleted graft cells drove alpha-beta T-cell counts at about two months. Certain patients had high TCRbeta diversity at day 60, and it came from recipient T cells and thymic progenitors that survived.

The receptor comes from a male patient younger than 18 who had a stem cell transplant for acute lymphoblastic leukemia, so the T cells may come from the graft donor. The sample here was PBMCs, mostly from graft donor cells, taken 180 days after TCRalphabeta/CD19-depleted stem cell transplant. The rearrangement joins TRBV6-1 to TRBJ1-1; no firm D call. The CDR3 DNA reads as TGTGCCAGCAGCCCTTCCGTTCCCTCCTGGGCCCGCACTGAAGCTTTCTTT. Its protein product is CASSPSVPSWARTEAFF.